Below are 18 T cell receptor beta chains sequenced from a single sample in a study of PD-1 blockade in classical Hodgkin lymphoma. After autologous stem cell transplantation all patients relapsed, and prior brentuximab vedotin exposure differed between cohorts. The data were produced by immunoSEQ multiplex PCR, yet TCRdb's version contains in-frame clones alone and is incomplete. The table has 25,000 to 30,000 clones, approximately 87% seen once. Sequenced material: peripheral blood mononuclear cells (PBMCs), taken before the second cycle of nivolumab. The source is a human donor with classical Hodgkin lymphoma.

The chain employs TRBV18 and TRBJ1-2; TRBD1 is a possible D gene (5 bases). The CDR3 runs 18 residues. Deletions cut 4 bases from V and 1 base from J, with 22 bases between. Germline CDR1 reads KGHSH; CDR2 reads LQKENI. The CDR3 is CASSLLGAGQRGNYGYTF. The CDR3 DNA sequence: TGTGCCAGCTCACTGCTTGGGGCAGGGCAAAGGGGTAACTATGGCTACACCTTC.

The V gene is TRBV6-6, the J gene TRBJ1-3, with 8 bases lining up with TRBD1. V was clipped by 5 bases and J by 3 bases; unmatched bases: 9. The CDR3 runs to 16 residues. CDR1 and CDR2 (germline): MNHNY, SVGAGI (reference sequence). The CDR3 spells CASSNRQGYIGNTIYF. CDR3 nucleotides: TGTGCCAGCAGTAATCGACAGGGGTACATTGGAAACACCATATATTTT.

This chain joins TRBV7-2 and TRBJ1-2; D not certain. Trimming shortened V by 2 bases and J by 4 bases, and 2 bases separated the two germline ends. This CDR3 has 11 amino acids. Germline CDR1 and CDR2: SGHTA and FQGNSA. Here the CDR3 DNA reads TGTGCCAGCAGCTTAAGCTATGGCTACACCTTC. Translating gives CASSLSYGYTF.

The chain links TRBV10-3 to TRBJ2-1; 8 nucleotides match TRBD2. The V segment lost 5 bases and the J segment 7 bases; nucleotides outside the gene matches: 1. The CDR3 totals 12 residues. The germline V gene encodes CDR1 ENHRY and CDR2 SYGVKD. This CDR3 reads CAISRGGNEQFF. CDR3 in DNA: TGTGCCATCAGTCGGGGGGGGAATGAGCAGTTCTTC.

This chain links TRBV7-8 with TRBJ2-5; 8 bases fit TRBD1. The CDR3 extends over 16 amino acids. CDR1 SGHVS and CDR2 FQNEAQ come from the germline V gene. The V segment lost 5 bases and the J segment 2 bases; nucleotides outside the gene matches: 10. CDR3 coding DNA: TGTGCCAGCAGCGCACAGCGAACAGGGGGGCAAGAGACCCAGTACTTC. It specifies CASSAQRTGGQETQYF.

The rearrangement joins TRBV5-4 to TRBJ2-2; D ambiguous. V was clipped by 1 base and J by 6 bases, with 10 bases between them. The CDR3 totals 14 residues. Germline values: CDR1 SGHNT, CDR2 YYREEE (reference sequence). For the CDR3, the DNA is TGTGCCAGCAGCTTGTTGGCCTCGCCCGGGGAGCTGTTTTTT. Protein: CASSLLASPGELFF.

CDR3 bases: TGTGCCAGCAGCCCGGGCCCAAGAGGCTACACCTTC. Amino acids: CASSPGPRGYTF. V gene TRBV7-2 combines with J gene TRBJ1-2; D is unclear. V gave up 5 bases and J gave up 8 bases, with 12 bases separating them. Germline V gene data show CDR1 as SGHTA and CDR2 as FQGNSA. The CDR3 is 12 residues long.

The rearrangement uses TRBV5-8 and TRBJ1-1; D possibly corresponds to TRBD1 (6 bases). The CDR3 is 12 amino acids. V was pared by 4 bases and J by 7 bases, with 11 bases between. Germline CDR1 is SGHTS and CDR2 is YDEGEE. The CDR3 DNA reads TGTGCCAGCAGCGCCGGGACAATTGAAGCTTTCTTT. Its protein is CASSAGTIEAFF.

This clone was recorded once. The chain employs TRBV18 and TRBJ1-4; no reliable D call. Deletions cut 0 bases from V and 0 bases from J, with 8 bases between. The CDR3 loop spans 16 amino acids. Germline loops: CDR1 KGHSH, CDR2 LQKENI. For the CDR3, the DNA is TGTGCCAGCTCACCACCGAACCGGGCAACTAATGAAAAACTGTTTTTT. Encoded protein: CASSPPNRATNEKLFF.

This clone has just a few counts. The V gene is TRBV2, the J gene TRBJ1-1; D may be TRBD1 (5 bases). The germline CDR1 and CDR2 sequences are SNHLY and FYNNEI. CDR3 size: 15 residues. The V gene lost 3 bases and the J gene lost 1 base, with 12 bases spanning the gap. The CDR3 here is CASSDATGGNTEAFF. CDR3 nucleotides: TGTGCCAGCAGTGATGCTACCGGGGGGAACACTGAAGCTTTCTTT. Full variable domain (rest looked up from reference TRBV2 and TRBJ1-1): EPEVTQTPSHQVTQMGQEVILRCVPISNHLYFYWYRQILGQKVEFLVSFYNNEISEKSEIFDDQFSVERPDGSNFTLKIRSTKLEDSAMYFCASSDATGGNTEAFFGQGTRLTVV.

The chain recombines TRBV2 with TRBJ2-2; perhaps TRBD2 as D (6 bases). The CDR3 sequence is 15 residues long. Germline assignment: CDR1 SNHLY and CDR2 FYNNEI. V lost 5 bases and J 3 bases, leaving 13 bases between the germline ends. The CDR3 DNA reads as TGTGCCAGCAGTACGCGGGACTGGGACACCGGGGAGCTGTTTTTT. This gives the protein CASSTRDWDTGELFF.

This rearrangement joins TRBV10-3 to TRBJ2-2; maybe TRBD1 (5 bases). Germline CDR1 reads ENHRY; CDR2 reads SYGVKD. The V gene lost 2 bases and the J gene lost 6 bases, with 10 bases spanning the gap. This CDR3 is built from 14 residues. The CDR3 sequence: CAISEKGFSGELFF. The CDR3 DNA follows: TGTGCCATCAGTGAGAAGGGGTTTTCCGGGGAGCTGTTTTTT.

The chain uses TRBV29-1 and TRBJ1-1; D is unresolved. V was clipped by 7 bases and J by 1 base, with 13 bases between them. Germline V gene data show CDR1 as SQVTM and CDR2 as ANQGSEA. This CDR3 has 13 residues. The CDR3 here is CSAAHRWNTEAFF. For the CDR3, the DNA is TGCAGCGCCGCACACCGTTGGAACACTGAAGCTTTCTTT.

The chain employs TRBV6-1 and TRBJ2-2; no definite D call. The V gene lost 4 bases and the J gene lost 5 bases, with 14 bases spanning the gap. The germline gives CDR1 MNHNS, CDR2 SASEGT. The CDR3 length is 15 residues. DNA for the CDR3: TGTGCCAGCAGTGCCACTTGGGGTGGGACCGGGGAGCTGTTTTTT. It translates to CASSATWGGTGELFF.

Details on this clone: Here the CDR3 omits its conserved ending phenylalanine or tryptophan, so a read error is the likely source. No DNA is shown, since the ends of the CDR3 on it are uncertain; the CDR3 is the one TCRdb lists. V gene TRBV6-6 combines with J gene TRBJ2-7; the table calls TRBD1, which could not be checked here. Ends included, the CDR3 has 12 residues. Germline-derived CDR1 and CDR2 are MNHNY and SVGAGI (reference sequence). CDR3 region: CASSYADIEQDI.

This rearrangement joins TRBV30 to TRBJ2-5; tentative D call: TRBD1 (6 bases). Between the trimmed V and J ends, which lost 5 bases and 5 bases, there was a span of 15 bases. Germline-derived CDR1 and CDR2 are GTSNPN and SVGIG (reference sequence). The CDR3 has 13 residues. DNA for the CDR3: TGTGCCTGGGGTAGGCAGAGGGGGGAGACCCAGTACTTC. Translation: CAWGRQRGETQYF.

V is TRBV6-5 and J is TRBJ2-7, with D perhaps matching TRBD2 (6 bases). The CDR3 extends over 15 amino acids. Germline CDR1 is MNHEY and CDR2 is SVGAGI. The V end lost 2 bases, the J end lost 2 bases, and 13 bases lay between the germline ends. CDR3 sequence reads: CASSYEGSGAYEQYF. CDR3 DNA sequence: TGTGCCAGCAGTTACGAGGGTAGCGGAGCCTACGAGCAGTACTTC.

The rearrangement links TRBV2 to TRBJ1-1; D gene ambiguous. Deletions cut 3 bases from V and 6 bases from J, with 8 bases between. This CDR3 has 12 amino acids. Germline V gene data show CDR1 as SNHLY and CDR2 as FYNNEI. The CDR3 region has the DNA TGTGCCAGCAGTGACCAGCAGTCTGAAGCTTTCTTT. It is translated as CASSDQQSEAFF.